Listed below are T cell receptor beta chains from one sample, sequenced in a study of blood T cells in healthy people across ages. TCRdb reprocessed the 5' RACE reads via MiXCR and lists one record per CDR3 protein. This table has some 670,000 distinct CDR3 sequences, 52% appearing once. The material sequenced was blood. Every receptor here comes from an elderly woman in good health. CDR3s include the opening cysteine and the closing phenylalanine or tryptophan. Fields, in order: V gene, clone size, J gene, D gene, CDR3 protein, CDR3 DNA. A D gene is named only where the DNA matches it firmly. Clone size, where shown, is once, few, many, or a class for clones that have expanded.

v_call: TRBV6-2/TRBV6-3; clone_size: many; j_call: TRBJ2-6; d_call: NA; cdr3_aa: CASSWISGANVLTF; cdr3_nt: TGTGCCAGCAGTTGGATTTCTGGGGCCAACGTCCTGACTTTC
v_call: TRBV20-1; clone_size: few; j_call: TRBJ2-3; d_call: NA; cdr3_aa: CSARGSGTDTQYF; cdr3_nt: TGCAGTGCTAGAGGTAGCGGCACAGATACGCAGTATTTT
v_call: TRBV7-9; clone_size: many; j_call: TRBJ2-5; d_call: TRBD1; cdr3_aa: CASSLLGQGQETQYF; cdr3_nt: TGTGCCAGCAGCTTGTTGGGACAGGGACAAGAGACCCAGTACTTC
v_call: TRBV7-2; clone_size: NA; j_call: TRBJ1-2; d_call: NA; cdr3_aa: CASSLDFVGYTF; cdr3_nt: TGTGCCAGCAGCTTAGATTTCGTGGGCTACACCTTC
v_call: TRBV6-5; clone_size: NA; j_call: TRBJ2-4; d_call: TRBD1; cdr3_aa: CASRQGQAGEQYF; cdr3_nt: TGTGCCAGCAGACAAGGACAGGCGGGTGAGCAGTACTTC
v_call: TRBV5-4; clone_size: NA; j_call: TRBJ2-7; d_call: TRBD2; cdr3_aa: CACSSGTRIPYEQYF; cdr3_nt: TGTGCCTGCAGCTCCGGGACTAGGATCCCCTACGAGCAGTACTTC
v_call: TRBV6-5; clone_size: many; j_call: TRBJ2-1; d_call: TRBD1; cdr3_aa: CASSQMTGYNEQFF; cdr3_nt: TGTGCCAGCAGCCAAATGACAGGGTACAATGAGCAGTTCTTC
v_call: TRBV5-6; clone_size: few; j_call: TRBJ2-7; d_call: NA; cdr3_aa: CASSEIGGIGYEQYF; cdr3_nt: TGTGCCAGCAGCGAGATAGGGGGTATAGGCTACGAGCAGTACTTC
v_call: TRBV29-1; clone_size: NA; j_call: TRBJ1-1; d_call: TRBD1; cdr3_aa: CSVRTGHTEAFF; cdr3_nt: TGCAGCGTCCGGACAGGGCACACTGAAGCTTTCTTT
v_call: TRBV7-3; clone_size: many; j_call: TRBJ2-1; d_call: TRBD2; cdr3_aa: CASSPGLAYNEQFF; cdr3_nt: TGTGCCAGCAGCCCGGGACTAGCGTACAATGAGCAGTTCTTC
v_call: TRBV9; clone_size: NA; j_call: TRBJ2-7; d_call: NA; cdr3_aa: CASSVGLGSKGVWEQYF; cdr3_nt: TGTGCCAGCAGCGTTGGTTTAGGTTCCAAAGGAGTATGGGAGCAGTACTTC
v_call: TRBV10-3; clone_size: NA; j_call: TRBJ2-7; d_call: NA; cdr3_aa: CAISEELGPPTSEQYF; cdr3_nt: TGTGCCATCAGTGAGGAGCTCGGGCCGCCAACTAGTGAGCAGTACTTC
v_call: TRBV19; clone_size: NA; j_call: TRBJ2-7; d_call: NA; cdr3_aa: CASMRGYNEQYF; cdr3_nt: TGTGCCAGTATGAGGGGTTACAATGAGCAGTACTTC
v_call: TRBV28; clone_size: NA; j_call: TRBJ1-2; d_call: NA; cdr3_aa: CASHPAGLQEYGYTF; cdr3_nt: TGTGCCAGCCATCCCGCCGGGTTACAGGAATATGGCTACACCTTC
v_call: TRBV20-1; clone_size: NA; j_call: TRBJ2-1; d_call: NA; cdr3_aa: CSARYRGGSFYNEQFF; cdr3_nt: TGCAGTGCTAGATACCGCGGGGGCTCTTTCTACAATGAGCAGTTCTTC
v_call: TRBV28; clone_size: NA; j_call: TRBJ2-5; d_call: NA; cdr3_aa: CASSLLEGETQYF; cdr3_nt: TGTGCCAGCAGTTTACTGGAAGGAGAGACCCAGTACTTC
v_call: TRBV7-9; clone_size: many; j_call: TRBJ2-1; d_call: NA; cdr3_aa: CASSGLPNEQFF; cdr3_nt: TGTGCCAGCAGCGGATTACCCAATGAGCAGTTCTTC
v_call: TRBV20-1; clone_size: NA; j_call: TRBJ2-4; d_call: NA; cdr3_aa: CSAPSRWNIQYF; cdr3_nt: TGCAGTGCTCCCTCTCGCTGGAACATTCAGTACTTC
v_call: TRBV9; clone_size: NA; j_call: TRBJ2-5; d_call: TRBD1; cdr3_aa: CASSESGQFETQYF; cdr3_nt: TGTGCCAGCAGCGAATCGGGACAGTTCGAGACCCAGTACTTC
v_call: TRBV4-1; clone_size: NA; j_call: TRBJ2-3; d_call: TRBD1; cdr3_aa: CASSQGQGKGTDTQYF; cdr3_nt: TGCGCCAGCAGCCAAGGACAGGGTAAGGGCACAGATACGCAGTATTTT
v_call: TRBV6-6; clone_size: NA; j_call: TRBJ2-1; d_call: NA; cdr3_aa: CASIRGLGDNEQFF; cdr3_nt: TGTGCCAGCATAAGGGGACTGGGGGACAATGAGCAGTTCTTC
v_call: TRBV20-1; clone_size: NA; j_call: TRBJ2-5; d_call: NA; cdr3_aa: CSALPRVAEYQETQYF; cdr3_nt: TGCAGTGCCCTGCCCAGGGTAGCGGAGTACCAAGAGACCCAGTACTTC
v_call: TRBV2; clone_size: NA; j_call: TRBJ1-1; d_call: NA; cdr3_aa: CASYRTDEAFF; cdr3_nt: TGTGCCAGCTACCGGACAGACGAAGCTTTCTTT
v_call: TRBV6-2/TRBV6-3; clone_size: NA; j_call: TRBJ1-2; d_call: TRBD1; cdr3_aa: CASSPHTPVGQGAGYTF; cdr3_nt: TGTGCCAGCAGCCCACATACGCCGGTGGGACAGGGGGCTGGCTACACCTTC
v_call: TRBV3-1; clone_size: NA; j_call: TRBJ2-1; d_call: NA; cdr3_aa: CASSQELGNEQFF; cdr3_nt: TGTGCCAGCAGCCAAGAATTAGGCAATGAGCAGTTCTTC
v_call: TRBV20-1; clone_size: NA; j_call: TRBJ1-6; d_call: NA; cdr3_aa: CSASIRGTNNSPLHF; cdr3_nt: TGCAGTGCTAGTATTCGGGGGACTAATAATTCACCCCTCCACTTT
v_call: TRBV28; clone_size: NA; j_call: TRBJ2-7; d_call: NA; cdr3_aa: CASSSKPYEQYF; cdr3_nt: TGTGCCAGCAGTTCGAAACCCTACGAGCAGTACTTC
v_call: TRBV28; clone_size: many; j_call: TRBJ2-5; d_call: TRBD2; cdr3_aa: CASSYGGASETQYF; cdr3_nt: TGTGCCAGCAGTTACGGGGGGGCCTCAGAGACCCAGTACTTC
v_call: TRBV12-5; clone_size: NA; j_call: TRBJ1-2; d_call: NA; cdr3_aa: CASGGGTYYGYTF; cdr3_nt: TGTGCTAGTGGTGGCGGGACATACTATGGCTACACCTTC
v_call: TRBV20-1; clone_size: NA; j_call: TRBJ2-7; d_call: NA; cdr3_aa: CSARRSGTYEQYF; cdr3_nt: TGCAGTGCTAGACGGTCAGGGACCTACGAGCAGTACTTC
v_call: TRBV4-1; clone_size: NA; j_call: TRBJ2-5; d_call: NA; cdr3_aa: CASSLGTPWQETQYF; cdr3_nt: TGCGCCAGCAGCCTAGGCACCCCCTGGCAAGAGACCCAGTACTTC
v_call: TRBV9; clone_size: NA; j_call: TRBJ2-1; d_call: NA; cdr3_aa: CASSVDPEYNEQFF; cdr3_nt: TGTGCCAGCAGCGTAGATCCGGAGTACAATGAGCAGTTCTTC
v_call: TRBV29-1; clone_size: NA; j_call: TRBJ1-2; d_call: TRBD1; cdr3_aa: CSVVNWDSNYGYTF; cdr3_nt: TGCAGCGTCGTAAATTGGGACAGTAACTATGGCTACACCTTC
v_call: TRBV18; clone_size: NA; j_call: TRBJ1-6; d_call: NA; cdr3_aa: CASSPSQGPDTLHF; cdr3_nt: TGTGCCAGCTCACCAAGTCAGGGGCCCGATACCCTCCACTTT
v_call: TRBV20-1; clone_size: NA; j_call: TRBJ2-3; d_call: NA; cdr3_aa: CSARDPRVGPGDTQYF; cdr3_nt: TGCAGTGCTAGAGACCCCCGGGTTGGCCCGGGAGATACGCAGTATTTT
v_call: TRBV11-3; clone_size: NA; j_call: TRBJ2-2; d_call: NA; cdr3_aa: CASSLSLMRGANTGELFF; cdr3_nt: TGTGCCAGCAGCCTTTCCCTCATGAGAGGCGCGAACACCGGGGAGCTGTTTTTT
v_call: TRBV5-1; clone_size: NA; j_call: TRBJ1-1; d_call: NA; cdr3_aa: CASSFDIATEAFF; cdr3_nt: TGCGCCAGCAGCTTCGACATAGCCACTGAAGCTTTCTTT
v_call: TRBV18; clone_size: NA; j_call: TRBJ1-3; d_call: NA; cdr3_aa: CASSPPSLNTIYF; cdr3_nt: TGTGCCAGCTCACCACCCTCTTTGAACACCATATATTTT
v_call: TRBV7-9; clone_size: many; j_call: TRBJ2-3; d_call: TRBD2; cdr3_aa: CASSPTSGSTDTQYF; cdr3_nt: TGTGCCAGCAGCCCCACTAGCGGGAGCACAGATACGCAGTATTTT
v_call: TRBV7-2; clone_size: NA; j_call: TRBJ2-5; d_call: TRBD1; cdr3_aa: CASSISGTGGQETQYF; cdr3_nt: TGTGCCAGCAGCATATCCGGGACAGGTGGCCAAGAGACCCAGTACTTC
v_call: TRBV4-3; clone_size: NA; j_call: TRBJ1-5; d_call: NA; cdr3_aa: CASSQDLPGTYSNQPQHF; cdr3_nt: TGCGCCAGCAGCCAAGATCTTCCAGGGACATATAGCAATCAGCCCCAGCATTTT
v_call: TRBV20-1; clone_size: NA; j_call: TRBJ2-2; d_call: NA; cdr3_aa: CSARDFRGTGELFF; cdr3_nt: TGCAGTGCTAGAGATTTCAGGGGCACCGGGGAGCTGTTTTTT
v_call: TRBV12-3/TRBV12-4; clone_size: NA; j_call: TRBJ1-3; d_call: NA; cdr3_aa: CASSSVRNTIYF; cdr3_nt: TGTGCCAGCAGTTCAGTTAGGAACACCATATATTTT
v_call: TRBV6-5; clone_size: once; j_call: TRBJ1-2; d_call: NA; cdr3_aa: CASSPQQGPYGYTF; cdr3_nt: TGTGCCAGCAGCCCCCAACAGGGACCCTATGGCTACACCTTC
v_call: TRBV30; clone_size: NA; j_call: TRBJ1-6; d_call: NA; cdr3_aa: CAWSVQRSPLHF; cdr3_nt: TGTGCCTGGAGTGTACAACGTTCACCCCTCCACTTT
v_call: TRBV6-5; clone_size: many; j_call: TRBJ2-2; d_call: NA; cdr3_aa: CASSFGFGGRSGELFF; cdr3_nt: TGTGCCAGCAGTTTCGGCTTTGGGGGAAGGTCCGGGGAGCTGTTTTTT
v_call: TRBV20-1; clone_size: many; j_call: TRBJ2-3; d_call: TRBD2; cdr3_aa: CSARGLAGGSSTDTQYF; cdr3_nt: TGCAGTGCTAGAGGACTAGCGGGAGGGTCTAGCACAGATACGCAGTATTTT
v_call: TRBV7-2; clone_size: many; j_call: TRBJ2-1; d_call: TRBD2; cdr3_aa: CASSLHSGGNEQFF; cdr3_nt: TGTGCCAGCAGCCTACATTCGGGGGGCAATGAGCAGTTCTTC
v_call: TRBV19; clone_size: few; j_call: TRBJ1-2; d_call: NA; cdr3_aa: CASSGQRVYGYTF; cdr3_nt: TGTGCCAGTTCTGGACAGAGAGTCTATGGCTACACCTTC
v_call: TRBV7-2; clone_size: NA; j_call: TRBJ2-7; d_call: NA; cdr3_aa: CASSLRSPAYEQYF; cdr3_nt: TGTGCCAGCAGCTTACGTAGCCCCGCCTACGAGCAGTACTTC
v_call: TRBV24-1; clone_size: many; j_call: TRBJ2-5; d_call: NA; cdr3_aa: CATSDLNPGGLQETQYF; cdr3_nt: TGTGCCACCAGTGATTTGAACCCCGGGGGCCTGCAAGAGACCCAGTACTTC
v_call: TRBV29-1; clone_size: NA; j_call: TRBJ2-1; d_call: TRBD1; cdr3_aa: CSVERTGGYEQFF; cdr3_nt: TGCAGCGTTGAAAGGACAGGGGGGTATGAGCAGTTCTTC
v_call: TRBV5-1; clone_size: NA; j_call: TRBJ1-1; d_call: NA; cdr3_aa: CASSLGPQDQEAFF; cdr3_nt: TGCGCCAGCAGCTTGGGGCCACAGGATCAGGAAGCTTTCTTT
v_call: TRBV9; clone_size: NA; j_call: TRBJ1-2; d_call: NA; cdr3_aa: CASSSDPGRGYTF; cdr3_nt: TGTGCCAGCAGCTCGGACCCGGGGCGAGGCTACACCTTC